This entry features one TCR beta chain sequence. The clone's antigen remains unknown. Base qualities were left out, and no much larger clone turns up one base away. The cohort was made up of about 610 healthy bone marrow donors. Cohort members were all nominally healthy when sampled, although unrecorded immune exposures were likely present. The donor tested CMV seronegative and was one of the 352 seronegative cohort members. A peripheral blood sample was collected from each donor, and TCR beta sequencing was performed on peripheral blood mononuclear cells. Genomic DNA was extracted from the blood cell samples with the Qiagen DNeasy Blood Extraction Kit. Compared with germline, V lacks 3 bases and J lacks 4 bases; bases without a gene match: 12. The germline V gene yields KGHSH for CDR1 and LQKENI for CDR2. Spanning cysteine to phenylalanine, the CDR3 consists of 16 amino acids. Solely the CDR3 DNA is kept, with 48 bases framed from the first base.

Receptors were amplified or captured by the immunoSEQ multiplex PCR assay. The multiplex PCR relied on a mix of 60 forward primers for TCR Vbeta segments and 13 reverse primers for TCR Jbeta segments. The CDR3 region of rearranged TCR beta genes was amplified from genomic DNA by a multiplex PCR assay. The amplified TCR beta libraries were sequenced on the Illumina HiSeq System as 87-base-pair reads. As for the original processing: A later analysis counted tens of millions of unique TCR beta chains across the 650 to 800 repertoires, and around 9.9 million of these chains were shared by at least two donors. A nearest-neighbor algorithm error-corrected the raw reads and collapsed the reads into unique sequences, merging closely related sequences to remove PCR and sequencing errors. V, D and J gene segments were assigned by aligning CDR3 sequences to IMGT reference sequences. For a sequence to be retained, a match of at least six nucleotides to both a V gene segment and a J gene segment was required. Rearrangements were called productive when the CDR3 lacked stop codons and stayed in frame with V and J; all others were non-productive. CDR3 was defined according to IMGT convention as the region running from the second conserved V-encoded cysteine to the conserved J-encoded phenylalanine. In an earlier analysis of roughly 610 of the donors, sequences lacking an unambiguous match to a single V gene segment were excluded. An earlier analysis of several hundred of the donors called V segments functional above 56.7% productive rearrangements and segregating when the between-donor standard deviation exceeded 5%. To diagnose cytomegalovirus status from the catalog of TCR beta chain sequences, a statistical classification framework was built. V and J gene assignment, in a later analysis, came from comparing TCR nucleotide sequences with IMGT/GENE-DB human TR gene sequences. The TCRdist pipeline was used in a later analysis to assign CDR3 sequences and most-parsimonious VDJ recombination scenarios. In a later analysis, each TCR beta chain was defined by its CDR3 amino acid sequence together with its V-gene family, and reads without a unique V-gene family were excluded. In a later analysis, nearly 600 highly shared, low-generation-probability nucleotide sequences were removed to address suspected cross-contamination and a sequencing artifact. In a later analysis, a clonal expansion index for each public chain was calculated from normalized within-repertoire ranks of inferred template counts. Generation probabilities in a later analysis came from a VDJ recombination model fitted to out-of-frame rearrangements, and those results were checked against IGoR. Hypergeometric tests were used in a later analysis to score TCR-TCR, TCR-HLA and TCR-CMV co-occurrence, with a repertoire-size bias correction applied to the TCR pairs. False discovery rates were estimated in a later analysis by permuting HLA or CMV assignments 20 times. A later analysis grouped co-occurring TCRs with DBSCAN, adding TCRdist sequence similarity when clustering within HLA-allele-positive subsets. Repertoires with fewer than 30,000 or more than 120,000 public chains were left out of co-occurrence clustering, as were five repertoires with anomalous nucleotide sharing. The immuneACCESS repertoire file appears here via TCRdb, limited to in-frame rearrangements. These files lack a portion of the clones; in checked studies, under half of the deficit traces to unresolved V genes, and the cause of the others is not known. D and trimming were read from the DNA, whereas the V and J calls and clone size are those reported in that table. The sample table holds about 200,000 clones, of which 75% to 80% were seen once. The ten largest make up 1.5% to 2% of the sample.

The data derive from a study of cytomegalovirus exposure and HLA in healthy donors (dated by TCRdb to about 2017). General notes on the study: An earlier analysis of roughly 610 of the donors reported over 250 Gb of sequence data and 117 million unique TCR beta sequences obtained from around 170 million T cells. An early release that covered approximately 600 HLA-typed donors contained 250 to 350 gigabases of sequencing data and around 80 million unique TCR sequences. Among the roughly 390 genotyped donors, approximately 77% belonged to the genetic ancestry cluster associated with self-reported Caucasian donors. The aim of the study was to test whether cataloging public T cell receptors could identify signatures of past pathogen exposure. Using immunosequencing, the study profiled T cell repertoires from around 670 subjects and related those repertoires to cytomegalovirus serostatus. A separate validation cohort of roughly 130 different subjects was used in addition to the approximately 610-subject first cohort. High-throughput TCR immunosequencing, statistical association of individual TCRs with disease status, and machine learning were combined to predict cytomegalovirus infection status. A later analysis re-examined previously published TCR beta repertoires from about 700 donors and added high-resolution HLA genotyping to investigate patterns of TCR occurrence. The later analysis used no new phenotypic data to find candidate immune exposures, relying instead on TCR beta sequences and their occurrence across donors. In an earlier analysis of roughly 580 of the donors, high-throughput TCR beta sequencing was used to judge whether each TCR beta V gene segment behaved as functional or pseudogenic. Donor age, sex, ethnicity and CMV serostatus were compiled together with the repertoire data. A later genetic analysis took genome-wide SNP genotypes for 398 of the 666 donors and used that subset as a discovery cohort. Every repertoire in the discovery cohort had been generated on one and the same sequencing platform. Class I and class II HLA loci were covered by the typing at four-digit resolution. Typing coverage differed by locus: A, B, C, DRB1 and DQB1 were typed in about 629-640 donors, DQA1 in 500 to 550, DPA1 in 600 to 610, and DPB1 in roughly 470. Because of strong linkage in the cohort, 4 to 6 DR-DQ haplotypes were treated as single units for association and clustering. Across approximately 400 genotyped donors of the cohort, an average of roughly 200,000 unique TCR beta nucleotide sequences per donor were sequenced, and approximately 19% of those sequences were non-productive.

The paper's findings and limits, for the study overall: According to a later analysis, parvovirus B19, influenza, CMV and Epstein-Barr virus appeared linked to several top co-occurrence clusters. The presence/absence analyses assumed that sequencing depth was roughly uniform across donors, and that assumption may not be true. A later analysis associated around 16,000 TCR beta sequences with specific HLA alleles at a false discovery rate of 0.05. Because counts were too low, around 18 rarely observed V segments, including chromosome 9 orphons, were left out of the earlier analysis of roughly 600 of the donors. In a later genetic analysis, fewer N-insertions in productive TCRs were reported among donors in an Asian-associated ancestry cluster than the approximately 710-donor mean. Most TCR sequences were observed very rarely across donors, whereas some public TCRs were present in many individuals. Assigning TCR associations to individual alleles was difficult when HLA alleles, especially DR and DQ, strongly co-occurred. According to the authors, the approach could potentially be generalized to other disease states and immunological phenotypes. The sequencing pipeline was judged likely to have produced a cluster of highly shared sequence variants as a technical artifact. A later genetic analysis associated a missense DCLRE1C variant with V-gene and J-gene trimming of TCR beta chains, and an independent cohort replicated the association. An earlier analysis of around 540 of the donors showed that most TCR beta V segments appeared in productive rearrangements either about 87% or about 30% of the time, which broadly matched IMGT annotations. In this cohort, only TCR beta chains were sequenced, and detectable features were limited by the absence of alpha or paired-chain data. According to a later analysis, TCR association rates differed among HLA loci, with DRB1 alleles showing the most associated TCRs and HLA-C alleles showing the fewest. The study gave a list of 150 to 200 TCR beta chains associated with cytomegalovirus. A later analysis found that most CMV-associated TCR beta chains appeared HLA-restricted, with HLA associations seemingly driven largely by CMV exposure. Linkage disequilibrium might explain the correlated functional status among segregating V segments, but an unknown experimental factor could not be excluded. The classifier was reported to diagnose cytomegalovirus status with high specificity and sensitivity in both the original and validation cohorts. Some IMGT-functional V segments, including TRBV6-2 and TRBV6-3, could not be told apart with the 87-base-pair reads, so those segments were excluded. A further reported finding was that TCR beta sequences accurately predicted the HLA-A and HLA-B alleles for most subjects in the first cohort. Because HLA typing was missing for some donors at each locus, association tests included only the typed subset. In a later analysis, HLA-associated TCR beta chains were found to be more clonally expanded and to have lower generation probabilities than equally common non-associated chains. Immune exposure information for the cohort was limited to CMV serostatus. In vitro tests confirmed that a few of the cytomegalovirus-associated TCR beta chains recognize cytomegalovirus antigens.

The sequencing input was PBMCs. In this chain, TRBV18 is recombined with TRBJ2-7; 7 bases in the middle match TRBD1. The clonotype originates from a man aged 18 to 30 in good health and CMV-seronegative. In nucleotide form, the sequence is TGTGCCAGCTCACCTCCCGACAGGGAACCCTCATACGAGCAGTACTTC. Protein translation: CASSPPDREPSYEQYF. With the portions outside the CDR3 filled from the reference TRBV18 and TRBJ2-7 genes, the complete variable region becomes NAGVMQNPRHLVRRRGQEARLRCSPMKGHSHVYWYRQLPEEGLKFMVYLQKENIIDESGMPKERFSAEFPKEGPSILRIQQVVRGDSAAYFCASSPPDREPSYEQYFGPGTRLTVT.